This T cell receptor (beta chain) was retrieved from a study of blood T cell repertoires in COVID-19. Overall study: T cells, B-cell-depleted T cells, or PBMCs supplied cDNA or gDNA.

This CDR3 is 16 amino acids long. Germline V gene lookup returns CDR1 SEHNR and CDR2 FQNEAQ (reference sequence). V shed 4 bases, J shed 0 bases, and the junction held 6 bases outside the gene matches. Here immunoSEQ multiplex PCR was the method, and the copy in TCRdb shows in-frame clones only, minus some. This repertoire shows about 400,000 clones, 89% found once; its top ten account for 1.7%. This clone showed up just a few times. This TCR came from a woman between 25 and 40 years old who had recovered from COVID-19. Sequencing used PBMCs or T cells enriched from blood (not recorded which). This sequence joins TRBV7-9 and TRBJ2-1, with 7 bases lining up with TRBD2. The CDR3 DNA reads TGTGCCAGCAGCTCTACTGGCGGGGGCTCCTACAATGAGCAGTTCTTC. Translation gives CASSSTGGGSYNEQFF. The full variable domain, rest sourced from reference TRBV7-9 and TRBJ2-1, is DTGVSQNPRHKITKRGQNVTFRCDPISEHNRLYWYRQTLGQGPEFLTYFQNEAQLEKSRLLSDRFSAERPKGSFSTLEIQRTEQGDSAMYLCASSSTGGGSYNEQFFGPGTRLTVL.